This section outlines one T cell receptor (beta chain) sequence together with its context. Its antigen is as yet unknown. This record comes from a study of cytomegalovirus exposure and HLA in healthy donors. Study findings and constraints: Owing to their indistinguishability, certain V segments, notably TRBV6-2 and TRBV6-3, were excluded. A later analysis showed TCR association rates differing by HLA locus, peaking at DRB1 and lowest at HLA-C.

The PCR ran on 60 Vbeta and 13 Jbeta primers. Sequencing was performed with immunoSEQ multiplex PCR; in TCRdb, only in-frame clones are kept and a portion is missing. Seen here are under 200,000 clones, roughly 84% observed once, and the top ten hold approximately 0.98%. This CDR3 spans 15 amino acids. The germline V gene encodes CDR1 SGDLS and CDR2 YYNGEE. Trimming at V came to 0 bases and at J to 5 bases, leaving 8 bases not matched to a gene. The source material was PBMCs. This chain uses TRBV9 with TRBJ2-7; 7 bases line up with TRBD1. This receptor was taken from a man under 40 in good health and CMV-seronegative. DNA for the CDR3: TGTGCCAGCAGCGTAGTTGTAACAGGGGTACACGAGCAGTACTTC. It codes for CASSVVVTGVHEQYF.